Detailed here is one TCR beta chain. This sample also contains other DNA sequences that code for the same CDR3. The data stem from a study of cytomegalovirus exposure and HLA in healthy donors. Use of 60 Vbeta and 13 Jbeta primers characterized the PCR. Original processing methods: Roughly 80 million unique TCR beta chains, 9 million to 11 million shared, were counted in a later analysis. The repertoire was sequenced with immunoSEQ multiplex PCR; TCRdb's copy has only in-frame clones and lacks some. Clone size and V and J calls were adopted from that table, with D and trimming inferred from the DNA. Seen here are approximately 190,000 clones, about 80% observed once, and the top ten hold about 3.4%. The clonotype was recovered from a middle-aged man in good health and CMV-seropositive. The sequenced sample was PBMCs.

The chain's CDR3 is CASSLDRGNTEAFF. CDR3 nucleotide sequence: TGCGCCAGCAGCTTGGACAGGGGGAACACTGAAGCTTTCTTT. The chain joins TRBV5-1 to TRBJ1-1, with 7 bases aligning to TRBD1. This CDR3 contains 14 residues. Per germline, CDR1 SGHRS and CDR2 YFSETQ. The V and J ends lost 0 bases and 1 base, in that order; junction bases with no gene match: 0.